This T cell receptor (beta chain) was recorded in a study of blood T cell repertoires in COVID-19 (dated by TCRdb to 2018 to 2021). Study-level background: Collaborator samples came from the United States, Italy and Spain and covered acute and convalescent phases of COVID-19. The material from the prospective study consisted of cDNA or gDNA derived from T cells, B-cell-depleted T cells, or PBMCs. The dataset comprised deeply sampled blood TCRbeta repertoires from subjects exposed to, actively infected with, or recovered from COVID-19. The repertoires were made available in a free public database intended to serve as a resource for research on the immune response to SARS-CoV-2. Samples came from the ongoing ImmuneRACE study (first 160 participants) plus 1,254 subjects from 6 global collaborators. The sample metadata nearly always contained a de-identified subject ID, COVID-19 status, age in years and sex. Where available, HLA class I and class II types were obtained from metadata supplied by the sample provider rather than from assay-based typing. Results the study describes overall, beyond this receptor: How much clinical and demographic metadata was included differed by source and by participant, and the metadata was provided uncurated.

Participants in the prospective study were enrolled through a virtual design, were aged 18 to 89 years, and lived in under 25 United States geographic areas. Cohort assignment in the prospective study relied on participant-reported clinical history from a screening survey and a study questionnaire. Exposed participants had been in contact, within 2 weeks of entering the study, with a person who had a PCR-confirmed or clinician-diagnosed case of COVID-19. Mobile phlebotomists in the prospective study collected whole blood, serum and a nasopharyngeal or oropharyngeal swab from every participant. Additional blood draws and questionnaires over an approximately 2-month period could optionally be provided by prospective study participants. Before DNA extraction, prospective study blood samples were shipped either frozen or at room temperature. Turning to this clone: Which antigen it targets is not known. No base-level quality is on record; no much larger clone is a single base apart.

The germline ends are 9 bases apart after V is trimmed by 2 bases and J by 4 bases. In the germline V gene (reference sequence), CDR1 corresponds to LNHDA and CDR2 to SQIVND. Taken from cysteine to phenylalanine, the CDR3 has 13 residues. The read is trimmed to its CDR3 DNA, 39 bases read in frame from base 1. TCRbeta CDR3 regions were amplified from genomic DNA using the immunoSEQ Assay, a bias-controlled multiplex PCR. On the authors' methods: Within the assay, amplification of reference gene primers was used to estimate how many nucleated cells each sample contained. Sequence reads were collapsed and filtered to measure the absolute abundance of every unique TCRbeta CDR3 rearrangement. For each sample, productive Simpson clonality was calculated as the square root of Simpson's diversity index across productive rearrangements. What TCRdb holds here is the immuneACCESS table cut down to in-frame rearrangements. Part of the clones is not present; checked against another copy, under half of the missing clones reflect an unresolved V gene, and the others are unexplained. That table furnishes V, J and clone size, whereas the DNA furnished D and trimming. In all, the sample holds about 140,000 clones, and roughly 83% of those were seen once. The ten biggest clones cover roughly 4.9% of the sample.

What was sequenced was PBMCs or T cells enriched from blood (not recorded which). The receptor chain draws on TRBV19 and TRBJ2-7; the D gene cannot be resolved reliably. The source is a man in his 70s who had been exposed to COVID-19. This receptor carries the CDR3 CASSITTPYEQYF. The bases are TGTGCCAGTAGTATAACGACACCATACGAGCAGTACTTC.